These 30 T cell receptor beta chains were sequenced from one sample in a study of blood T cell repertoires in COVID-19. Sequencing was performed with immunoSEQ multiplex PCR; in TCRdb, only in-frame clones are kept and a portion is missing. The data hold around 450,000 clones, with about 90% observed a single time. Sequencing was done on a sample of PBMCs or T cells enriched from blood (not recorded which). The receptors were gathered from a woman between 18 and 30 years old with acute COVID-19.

CDR3 coding DNA: TGTGCCAGCAGTCCCAGGAGGGCCGGGGAGCTGTTTTTT. This encodes CASSPRRAGELFF. V usage is TRBV2 and J usage is TRBJ2-2; maybe TRBD2 (6 bases). CDR3 size: 13 residues. Germline loops: CDR1 SNHLY, CDR2 FYNNEI. V was cut by 5 bases and J by 6 bases, with 10 bases left in between.

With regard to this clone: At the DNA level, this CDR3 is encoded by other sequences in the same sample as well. The CDR3 DNA sequence: TGTGCCAGCAGCGTCACAGGGGCTGGCACTGAAGCTTTCTTT. It specifies CASSVTGAGTEAFF. The rearrangement joins TRBV9 to TRBJ1-1; TRBD1 aligns across 7 bases. This CDR3 contains 14 residues. The ends lost 2 bases at V and 4 bases at J; junction bases unmatched: 5. Germline V lookup: CDR1 SGDLS, CDR2 YYNGEE. Drawing the rest from reference TRBV9 and TRBJ1-1, the complete variable domain is DSGVTQTPKHLITATGQRVTLRCSPRSGDLSVYWYQQSLDQGLQFLIQYYNGEERAKGNILERFSAQQFPDLHSELNLSSLELGDSALYFCASSVTGAGTEAFFGQGTRLTVV.

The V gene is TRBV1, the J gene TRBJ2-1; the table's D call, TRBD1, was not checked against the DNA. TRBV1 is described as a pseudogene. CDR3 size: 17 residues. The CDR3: CTSSLFSQDRKYNEQFF. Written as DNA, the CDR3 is TGCACCAGCAGCCTTTTCAGTCAGGACAGGAAATACAATGAGCAGTTCTTC.

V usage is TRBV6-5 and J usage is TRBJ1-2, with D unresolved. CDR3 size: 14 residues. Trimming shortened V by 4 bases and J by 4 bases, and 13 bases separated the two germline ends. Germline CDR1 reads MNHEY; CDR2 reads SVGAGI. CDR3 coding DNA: TGTGCCAGCAGTTCCCTGGGTACGGGCTATGGCTACACCTTC. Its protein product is CASSSLGTGYGYTF.

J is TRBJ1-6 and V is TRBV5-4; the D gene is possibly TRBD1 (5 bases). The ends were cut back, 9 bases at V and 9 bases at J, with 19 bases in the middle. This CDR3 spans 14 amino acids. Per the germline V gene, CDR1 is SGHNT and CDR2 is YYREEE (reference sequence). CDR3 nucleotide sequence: TGTGCCACCGAGGTGGCAGGGAATAGTTCACCCCTCCACTTT. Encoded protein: CATEVAGNSSPLHF.

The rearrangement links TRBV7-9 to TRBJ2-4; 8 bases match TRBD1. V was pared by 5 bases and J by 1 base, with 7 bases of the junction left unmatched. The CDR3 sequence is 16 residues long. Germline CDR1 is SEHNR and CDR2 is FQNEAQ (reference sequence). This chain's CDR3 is CASSPPGQEAKNIQYF. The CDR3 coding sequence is TGTGCCAGCAGCCCACCGGGACAGGAGGCCAAAAACATTCAGTACTTC.

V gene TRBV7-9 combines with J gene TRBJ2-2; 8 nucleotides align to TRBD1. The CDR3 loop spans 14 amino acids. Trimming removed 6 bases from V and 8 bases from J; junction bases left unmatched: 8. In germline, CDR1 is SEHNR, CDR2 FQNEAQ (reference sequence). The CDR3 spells CASSSYRGKGELFF. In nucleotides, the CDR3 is TGTGCCAGCAGTTCATACAGGGGGAAGGGGGAGCTGTTTTTT. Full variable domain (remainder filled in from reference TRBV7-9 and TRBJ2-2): DTGVSQNPRHKITKRGQNVTFRCDPISEHNRLYWYRQTLGQGPEFLTYFQNEAQLEKSRLLSDRFSAERPKGSFSTLEIQRTEQGDSAMYLCASSSYRGKGELFFGEGSRLTVL.

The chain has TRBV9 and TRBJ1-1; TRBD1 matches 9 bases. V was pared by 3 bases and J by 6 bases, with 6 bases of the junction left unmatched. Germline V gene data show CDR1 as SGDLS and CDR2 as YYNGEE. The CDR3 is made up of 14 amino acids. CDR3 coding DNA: TGTGCCAGCAGCGCCCGGACAGGGGACGCTGAAGCTTTCTTT. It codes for CASSARTGDAEAFF.

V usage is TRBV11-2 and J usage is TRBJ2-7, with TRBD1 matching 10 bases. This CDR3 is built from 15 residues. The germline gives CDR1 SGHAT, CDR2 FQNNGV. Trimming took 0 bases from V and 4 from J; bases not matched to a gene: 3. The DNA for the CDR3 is TGTGCCAGCAGCTTAGACCTGGGACAGGGGTACGAGCAGTACTTC. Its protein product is CASSLDLGQGYEQYF.

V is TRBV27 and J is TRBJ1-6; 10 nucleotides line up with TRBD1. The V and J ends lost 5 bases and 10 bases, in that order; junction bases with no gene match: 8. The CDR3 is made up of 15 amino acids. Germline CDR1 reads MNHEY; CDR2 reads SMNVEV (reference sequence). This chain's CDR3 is CASSPWDRGSSPLHF. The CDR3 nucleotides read TGTGCCAGCAGTCCTTGGGACAGGGGAAGCTCACCCCTCCACTTT.

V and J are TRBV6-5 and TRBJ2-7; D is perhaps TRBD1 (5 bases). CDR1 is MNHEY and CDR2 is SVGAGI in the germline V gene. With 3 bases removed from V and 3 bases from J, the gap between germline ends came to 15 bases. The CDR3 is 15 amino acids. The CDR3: CASSYGVGDYYEQYF. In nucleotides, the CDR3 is TGTGCCAGCAGTTATGGGGTAGGGGATTACTACGAGCAGTACTTC.

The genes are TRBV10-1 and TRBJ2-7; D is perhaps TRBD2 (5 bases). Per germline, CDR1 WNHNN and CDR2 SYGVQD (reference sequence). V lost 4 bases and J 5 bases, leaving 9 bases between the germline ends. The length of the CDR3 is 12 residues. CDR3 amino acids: CASSATRDEQYF. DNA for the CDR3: TGCGCCAGCAGTGCCACGAGGGACGAGCAGTACTTC.

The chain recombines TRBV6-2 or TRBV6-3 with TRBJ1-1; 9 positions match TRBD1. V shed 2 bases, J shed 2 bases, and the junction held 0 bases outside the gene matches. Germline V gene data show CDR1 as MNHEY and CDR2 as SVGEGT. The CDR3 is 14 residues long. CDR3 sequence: CASSYTGGNTEAFF. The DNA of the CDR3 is TGTGCCAGCAGTTACACAGGGGGCAACACTGAAGCTTTCTTT.

CDR3 nucleotide sequence: TGTGCCAGCAGCAGTTACCCGGACAGGAGGTTTGGAAACACCATATATTTT. Its protein product is CASSSYPDRRFGNTIYF. The gene calls are TRBV7-2 and TRBJ1-3, with 7 bases fitting TRBD1. The germline V gene encodes CDR1 SGHTA and CDR2 FQGNSA. J gave up 3 bases and V 5 bases, and 13 bases lay outside the gene matches. The CDR3 has 17 amino acids.

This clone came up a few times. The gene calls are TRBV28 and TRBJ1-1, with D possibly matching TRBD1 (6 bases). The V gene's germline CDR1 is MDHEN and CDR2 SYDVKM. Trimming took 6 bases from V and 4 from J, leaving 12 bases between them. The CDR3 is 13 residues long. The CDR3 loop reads CASRGWGRTEAFF. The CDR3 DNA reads TGTGCCAGCAGGGGGTGGGGGCGCACTGAAGCTTTCTTT. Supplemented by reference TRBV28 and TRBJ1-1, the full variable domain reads DVKVTQSSRYLVKRTGEKVFLECVQDMDHENMFWYRQDPGLGLRLIYFSYDVKMKEKGDIPEGYSVSREKKERFSLILESASTNQTSMYLCASRGWGRTEAFFGQGTRLTVV.

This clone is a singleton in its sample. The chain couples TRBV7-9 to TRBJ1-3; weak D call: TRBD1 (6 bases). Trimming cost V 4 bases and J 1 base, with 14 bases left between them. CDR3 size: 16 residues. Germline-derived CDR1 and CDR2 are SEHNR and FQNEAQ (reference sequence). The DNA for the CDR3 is TGTGCCAGCAGCTCCACAGGGCTGGGATCTGGAAACACCATATATTTT. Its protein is CASSSTGLGSGNTIYF.

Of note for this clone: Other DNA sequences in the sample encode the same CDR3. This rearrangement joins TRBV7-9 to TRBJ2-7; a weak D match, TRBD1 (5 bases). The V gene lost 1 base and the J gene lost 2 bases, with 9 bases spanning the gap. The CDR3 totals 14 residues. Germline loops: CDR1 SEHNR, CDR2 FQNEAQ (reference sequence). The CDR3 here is CASSLDVRAYEQYF. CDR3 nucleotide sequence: TGTGCCAGCAGCTTAGACGTCAGGGCCTACGAGCAGTACTTC.

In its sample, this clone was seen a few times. CDR3 bases: TGTGCCAGCAGCTTAACGGGACACCGAGAGGATGGCTACACCTTC. Its translation is CASSLTGHREDGYTF. The chain recombines TRBV7-9 with TRBJ1-2; weak D call: TRBD1 (6 bases). The CDR3 totals 15 residues. Germline V gives CDR1 SEHNR, CDR2 FQNEAQ (reference sequence). Trimming took off 2 bases at V and 6 bases at J, with 16 bases between the two ends.

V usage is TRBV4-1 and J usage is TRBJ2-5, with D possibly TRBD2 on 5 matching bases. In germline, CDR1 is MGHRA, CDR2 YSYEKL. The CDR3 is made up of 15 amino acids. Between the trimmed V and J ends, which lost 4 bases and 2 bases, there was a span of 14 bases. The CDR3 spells CASSPQVASQETQYF. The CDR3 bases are TGCGCCAGCAGCCCCCAGGTAGCGTCTCAAGAGACCCAGTACTTC.

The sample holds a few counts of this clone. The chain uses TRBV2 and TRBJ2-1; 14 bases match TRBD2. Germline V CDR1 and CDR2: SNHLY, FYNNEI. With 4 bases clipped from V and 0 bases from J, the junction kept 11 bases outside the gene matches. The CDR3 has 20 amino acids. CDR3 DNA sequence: TGTGCCAGCAGTGTAACCGGGACTAGCGGGGGAGGTAGCTCCTACAATGAGCAGTTCTTC. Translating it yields CASSVTGTSGGGSSYNEQFF.

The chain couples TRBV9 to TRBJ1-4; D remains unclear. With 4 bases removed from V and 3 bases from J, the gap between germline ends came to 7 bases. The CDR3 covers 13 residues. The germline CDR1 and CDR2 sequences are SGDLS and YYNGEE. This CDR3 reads CASSSGANEKLFF. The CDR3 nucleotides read TGTGCCAGCAGCTCCGGGGCTAATGAAAAACTGTTTTTT. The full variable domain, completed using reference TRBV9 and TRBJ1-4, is DSGVTQTPKHLITATGQRVTLRCSPRSGDLSVYWYQQSLDQGLQFLIQYYNGEERAKGNILERFSAQQFPDLHSELNLSSLELGDSALYFCASSSGANEKLFFGSGTQLSVL.

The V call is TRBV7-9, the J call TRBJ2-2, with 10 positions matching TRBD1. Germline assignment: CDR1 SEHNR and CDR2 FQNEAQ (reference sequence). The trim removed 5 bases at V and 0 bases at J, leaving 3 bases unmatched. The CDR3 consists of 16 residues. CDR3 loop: CASSMGTGANTGELFF. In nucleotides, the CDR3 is TGTGCCAGCAGCATGGGGACAGGGGCGAACACCGGGGAGCTGTTTTTT.

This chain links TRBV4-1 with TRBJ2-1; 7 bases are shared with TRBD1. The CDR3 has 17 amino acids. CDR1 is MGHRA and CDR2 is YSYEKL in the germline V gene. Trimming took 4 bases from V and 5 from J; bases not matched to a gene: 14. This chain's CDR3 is CASSRIPARDSDNEQFF. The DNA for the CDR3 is TGCGCCAGCAGCCGAATCCCGGCACGGGACAGCGACAATGAGCAGTTCTTC.

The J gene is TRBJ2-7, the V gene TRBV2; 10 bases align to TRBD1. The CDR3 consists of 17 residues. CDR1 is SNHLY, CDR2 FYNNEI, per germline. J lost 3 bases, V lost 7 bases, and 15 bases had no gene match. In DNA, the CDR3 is TGTGCCAGCATACAAGATCGATCGAGGACAGGGGGCTACGAGCAGTACTTC. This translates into CASIQDRSRTGGYEQYF.

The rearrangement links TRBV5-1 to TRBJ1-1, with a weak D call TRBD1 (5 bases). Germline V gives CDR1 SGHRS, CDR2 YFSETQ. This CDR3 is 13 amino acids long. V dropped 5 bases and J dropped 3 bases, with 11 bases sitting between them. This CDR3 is CASSWKGDTEAFF. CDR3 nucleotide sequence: TGCGCCAGCAGTTGGAAAGGGGACACTGAAGCTTTCTTT.

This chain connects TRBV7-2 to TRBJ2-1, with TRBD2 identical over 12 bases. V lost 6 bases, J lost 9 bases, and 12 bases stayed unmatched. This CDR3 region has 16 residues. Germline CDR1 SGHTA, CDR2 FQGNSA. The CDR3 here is CASRRLETSGRSEQFF. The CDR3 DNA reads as TGTGCCAGCAGACGACTCGAGACTAGCGGGAGATCTGAGCAGTTCTTC.

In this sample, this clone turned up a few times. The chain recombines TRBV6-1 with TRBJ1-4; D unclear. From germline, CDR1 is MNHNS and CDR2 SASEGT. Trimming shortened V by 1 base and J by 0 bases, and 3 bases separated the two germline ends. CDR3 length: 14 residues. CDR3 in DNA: TGTGCCAGCAGTGAAGGCGCAACTAATGAAAAACTGTTTTTT. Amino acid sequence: CASSEGATNEKLFF.

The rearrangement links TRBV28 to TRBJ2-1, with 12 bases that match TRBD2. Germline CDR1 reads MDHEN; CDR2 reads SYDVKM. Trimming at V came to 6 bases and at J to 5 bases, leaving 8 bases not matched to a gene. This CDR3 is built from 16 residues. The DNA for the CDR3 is TGTGCCAGCAGCCAACGGACTAGCGGGGCAGACAATGAGCAGTTCTTC. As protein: CASSQRTSGADNEQFF.

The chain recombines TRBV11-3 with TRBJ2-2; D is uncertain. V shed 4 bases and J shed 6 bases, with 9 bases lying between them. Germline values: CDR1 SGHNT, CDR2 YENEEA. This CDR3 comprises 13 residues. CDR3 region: CASSSSTAGELFF. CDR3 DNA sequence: TGTGCCAGCAGCTCCTCGACTGCCGGGGAGCTGTTTTTT.

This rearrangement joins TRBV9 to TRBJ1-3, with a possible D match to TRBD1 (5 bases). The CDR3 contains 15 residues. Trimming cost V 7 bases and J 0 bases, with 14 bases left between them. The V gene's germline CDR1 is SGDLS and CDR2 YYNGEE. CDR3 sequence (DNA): TGTGCCAGCTCCGGGGGAGAGTTCTCTGGAAACACCATATATTTT. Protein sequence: CASSGGEFSGNTIYF.